This TCR beta chain appears in the sequencing data of a study of cytomegalovirus exposure and HLA in healthy donors. Turning to the study itself: In an earlier analysis, around 120 million unique TCR beta sequences were found from 150 million to 200 million T cells. General study points: The study labeled 150 to 200 TCR beta chains cytomegalovirus-associated.

Those who donated were healthy bone marrow donors. This clone has just one count. Antigen: not known. In germline, CDR1 is SNHLY, CDR2 FYNNEI. Deletions cut 8 bases from V and 1 base from J, with 9 bases between. There are 13 residues in the CDR3. Primers included in the PCR were 60 Vbeta and 13 Jbeta primers. Assay used: immunoSEQ multiplex PCR; TCRdb lists only in-frame clones, some missing. Of over 150,000 clones listed, 77% are singletons. The origin of this receptor is a woman aged 55-69 years in good health and CMV-seropositive. The chain carries TRBV2 and TRBJ1-3, with TRBD1 as a possible D gene (6 bases). The material sequenced was PBMCs. CDR3 DNA: TGTGCCAGCCACAGGGTTTCTGGAAACACCATATATTTT. This translates into CASHRVSGNTIYF.